A selection of T cell receptor beta chains follows, all from one sample in a study of technical replicates of blood from several donors. Measured with immunoSEQ multiplex PCR; TCRdb has only the in-frame clones, and not every one. The sample has 45,000 to 60,000 clones, less than 95% seen once. The specimen was PBMCs. The origin of the receptors is a human donor in good health. Some clones in this sample may be carry-over from other donors' samples. The CDR3 runs from the conserved cysteine through the conserved F or W. A D gene is named only where the DNA matches it firmly. The listing skips clone size in some rows; elsewhere it reads once, few, many or a size class.

CASSEEGGTSGGRYQETQYF TGTGCCAGCAGCGAAGAGGGAGGAACTAGCGGGGGGAGGTACCAAGAGACCCAGTACTTC TRBV6-7 - TRBD2 TRBJ2-5
CASGLGEGQRYQPQHF TGTGCTAGTGGTTTGGGTGAAGGACAGAGATATCAGCCCCAGCATTTT TRBV12-5 - - TRBJ1-5
CAWGTSGSRDTQYF TGTGCCTGGGGGACTAGCGGGAGTAGGGATACGCAGTATTTT TRBV30 - TRBD2 TRBJ2-3
CASSPQGGGGPQHF TGTGCCAGCAGTCCACAGGGGGGCGGAGGGCCCCAGCATTTT TRBV6-5 - TRBD1 TRBJ1-5
CASRNSLYGYTF TGTGCCAGCAGGAACAGCCTCTATGGCTACACCTTC TRBV2 once - TRBJ1-2
CATSRVGPSGTGELFF TGTGCCACCAGCAGGGTGGGTCCATCGGGCACCGGGGAGCTGTTTTTT TRBV15 - - TRBJ2-2
CASSFPPPRNEQYF TGCGCCAGCAGCTTCCCCCCACCGCGCAACGAGCAGTACTTC TRBV5-1 - - TRBJ2-7
CASTPGGPNQETQYF TGTGCCAGCACCCCGGGAGGGCCTAACCAAGAGACCCAGTACTTC TRBV6-4 - TRBD2 TRBJ2-5
CASSQDLSRDTEAFF TGCGCCAGCAGCCAAGATCTGTCCAGGGACACTGAAGCTTTCTTT TRBV4-3 - - TRBJ1-1
CASTHLVQGRYGYTF TGTGCCAGCACCCATCTGGTACAGGGAAGGTATGGCTACACCTTC TRBV6-1 - - TRBJ1-2
CASSPGGNLDGYTF TGTGCCAGCTCACCAGGGGGGAACTTGGATGGCTACACCTTC TRBV18 - - TRBJ1-2
CASSYLDNYEQYF TGTGCCAGCAGTTACTTGGACAACTACGAGCAGTACTTC TRBV6-6 - - TRBJ2-7
CASSSGTSGFTGELFF TGTGCCAGCAGCTCAGGGACTAGCGGGTTCACCGGGGAGCTGTTTTTT TRBV5-4 - TRBD2 TRBJ2-2
CASSSRDTSYYEQYF TGCGCCAGCAGCTCCCGGGACACCAGCTACTACGAGCAGTACTTC TRBV4-1 - - TRBJ2-7
CAWSVRQGVNTIYF TGTGCCTGGAGTGTACGTCAGGGGGTAAACACCATATATTTT TRBV30 - TRBD1 TRBJ1-3
CASNRATGLAVNTGELFF TGTGCCAGCAACCGGGCCACGGGACTAGCGGTGAACACCGGGGAGCTGTTTTTT TRBV7-8 - TRBD2 TRBJ2-2
CASSLVQGSQELFF TGTGCCAGCAGCTTGGTTCAGGGGAGCCAGGAGCTGTTTTTT TRBV5-4 - - TRBJ2-2
CASSLRAGTEAFF TGTGCCAGCAGCCTGCGGGCGGGCACTGAAGCTTTCTTT TRBV13 - - TRBJ1-1
CASSVEGQGGLGQFF TGTGCCAGCAGCGTAGAGGGACAGGGGGGTTTAGGGCAGTTCTTC TRBV9 - TRBD1 TRBJ2-1
CASSPAGGNQPQHF TGTGCCAGCAGCCCCGCAGGGGGCAACCAGCCCCAGCATTTT TRBV7-2 - TRBD1 TRBJ1-5
CASYPSGTSSDTQYF TGTGCCAGCTACCCTTCCGGGACTAGCTCAGATACGCAGTATTTT TRBV13 - TRBD2 TRBJ2-3
CASSLVHVETQYF TGTGCCAGCAGCTTAGTACATGTAGAGACCCAGTACTTC TRBV7-8 - - TRBJ2-5
CASSLLLAGEETQYF TGTGCCAGCAGCTTACTACTAGCGGGGGAAGAGACCCAGTACTTC TRBV7-2 - TRBD2 TRBJ2-5
CASSPLAGGNNEQFF TGTGCCAGCAGTCCGTTAGCGGGAGGGAACAATGAGCAGTTCTTC TRBV6-1 - TRBD2 TRBJ2-1